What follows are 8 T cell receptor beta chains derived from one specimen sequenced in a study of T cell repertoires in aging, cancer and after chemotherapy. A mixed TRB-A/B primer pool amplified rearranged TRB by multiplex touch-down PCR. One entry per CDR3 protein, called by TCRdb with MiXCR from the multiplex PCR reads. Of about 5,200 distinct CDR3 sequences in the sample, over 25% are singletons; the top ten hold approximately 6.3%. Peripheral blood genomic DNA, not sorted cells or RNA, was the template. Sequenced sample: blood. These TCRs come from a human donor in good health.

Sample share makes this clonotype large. The CDR3 is CASSIQRGAGGLETQYF. In nucleotides, the CDR3 is TGTGCCAGTAGTATCCAACGGGGAGCGGGAGGACTAGAGACCCAGTACTTC. The chain combines TRBV19 with TRBJ2-5; 9 nucleotides align to TRBD2. Per the germline V gene, CDR1 is LNHDA and CDR2 is SQIVND (reference sequence). There are 17 residues in the CDR3. The V segment lost 3 bases and the J segment 4 bases; nucleotides outside the gene matches: 12.

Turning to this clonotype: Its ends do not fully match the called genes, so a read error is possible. The CDR3 coding sequence is TGCGCCAGCAGCGGAACAGGGGGGGATACGCAGTATTTT. As protein: CASSGTGGDTQYF. This chain uses TRBV5-6 with TRBJ2-3; 8 bases match TRBD1. The germline V gene encodes CDR1 SGHDT and CDR2 YYEEEE. The length of the CDR3 is 13 residues.

This CDR3 reads CASSLVSLAGGYTGELFF. The DNA for the CDR3 is TGTGCCAGCAGCTTAGTATCACTAGCGGGAGGATACACCGGGGAGCTGTTTTTT. The rearrangement joins TRBV13 to TRBJ2-2; 12 nucleotides line up with TRBD2. Trimming removed 1 base from V and 3 bases from J; junction bases left unmatched: 6. Germline V lookup: CDR1 PRHDT, CDR2 FYEKMQ (reference sequence). There are 18 residues in the CDR3.

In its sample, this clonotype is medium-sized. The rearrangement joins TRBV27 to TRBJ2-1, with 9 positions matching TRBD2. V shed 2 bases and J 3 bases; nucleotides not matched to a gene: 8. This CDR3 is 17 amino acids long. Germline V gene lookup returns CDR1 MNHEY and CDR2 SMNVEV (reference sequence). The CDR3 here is CASSLVAGGLVYNEQFF. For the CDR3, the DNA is TGTGCCAGCAGTTTAGTGGCGGGGGGGCTTGTCTACAATGAGCAGTTCTTC.

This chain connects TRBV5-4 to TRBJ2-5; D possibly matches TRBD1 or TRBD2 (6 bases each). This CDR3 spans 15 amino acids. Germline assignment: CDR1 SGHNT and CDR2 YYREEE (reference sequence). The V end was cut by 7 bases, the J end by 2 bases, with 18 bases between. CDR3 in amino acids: CASSRGLGQQETQYF. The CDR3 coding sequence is TGTGCCAGCTCCCGGGGGCTTGGACAGCAAGAGACCCAGTACTTC. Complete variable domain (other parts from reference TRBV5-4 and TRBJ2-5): ETGVTQSPTHLIKTRGQQVTLRCSSQSGHNTVSWYQQALGQGPQFIFQYYREEENGRGNFPPRFSGLQFPNYSSELNVNALELDDSALYLCASSRGLGQQETQYFGPGTRLLVL.

The CDR3 bases are TGTGCCAGCAGTCTAGCGAGGGGGTCCTACAATGAGCAGTTCTTC. The encoded protein is CASSLARGSYNEQFF. The V and J genes are TRBV6-2 or TRBV6-3 and TRBJ2-1; tentatively, D is TRBD1 or TRBD2 (6 bases each). The germline V gene has CDR1 MNHEY and CDR2 SVGEGT. Trimming removed 5 bases from V and 1 base from J, with 12 bases in between. This CDR3 region has 15 residues.

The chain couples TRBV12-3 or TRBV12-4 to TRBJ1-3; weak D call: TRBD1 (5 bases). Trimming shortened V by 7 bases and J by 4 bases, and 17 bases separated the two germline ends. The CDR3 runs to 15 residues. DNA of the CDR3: TGTGCCAGCACCCTCGCGGCGGGGGGAGGAAACACCATATATTTT. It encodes CASTLAAGGGNTIYF.

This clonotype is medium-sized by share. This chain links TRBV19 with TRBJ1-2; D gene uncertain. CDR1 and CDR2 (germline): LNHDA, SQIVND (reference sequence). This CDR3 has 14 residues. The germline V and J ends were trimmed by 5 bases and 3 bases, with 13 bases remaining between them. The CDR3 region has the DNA TGTGCCAGTAGTCCGGCCTCCACCTACTATGGCTACACCTTC. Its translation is CASSPASTYYGYTF.